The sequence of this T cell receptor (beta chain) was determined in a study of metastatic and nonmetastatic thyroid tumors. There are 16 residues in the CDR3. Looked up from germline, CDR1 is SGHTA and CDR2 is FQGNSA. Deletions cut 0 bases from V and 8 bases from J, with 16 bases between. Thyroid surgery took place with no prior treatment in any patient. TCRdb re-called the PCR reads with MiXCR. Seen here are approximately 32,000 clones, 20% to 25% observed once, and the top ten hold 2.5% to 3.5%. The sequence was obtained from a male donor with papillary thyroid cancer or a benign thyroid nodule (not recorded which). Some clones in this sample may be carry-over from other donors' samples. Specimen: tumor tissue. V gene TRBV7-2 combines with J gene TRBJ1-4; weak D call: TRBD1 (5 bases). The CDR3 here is CASSLAGGVRWEKLFF. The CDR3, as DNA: TGTGCCAGCAGCTTAGCGGGGGGGGTTAGGTGGGAAAAACTGTTTTTT.